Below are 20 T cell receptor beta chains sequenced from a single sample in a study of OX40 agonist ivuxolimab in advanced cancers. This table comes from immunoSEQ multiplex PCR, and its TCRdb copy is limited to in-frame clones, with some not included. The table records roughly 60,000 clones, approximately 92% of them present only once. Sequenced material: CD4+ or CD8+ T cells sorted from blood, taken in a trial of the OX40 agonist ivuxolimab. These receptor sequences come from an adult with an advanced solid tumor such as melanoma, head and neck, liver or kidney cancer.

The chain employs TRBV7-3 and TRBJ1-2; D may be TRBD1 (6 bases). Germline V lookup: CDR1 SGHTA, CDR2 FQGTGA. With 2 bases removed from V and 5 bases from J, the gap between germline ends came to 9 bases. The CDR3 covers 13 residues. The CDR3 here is CASSLSGDYGYTF. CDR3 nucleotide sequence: TGTGCCAGCAGCTTATCAGGGGATTATGGCTACACCTTC.

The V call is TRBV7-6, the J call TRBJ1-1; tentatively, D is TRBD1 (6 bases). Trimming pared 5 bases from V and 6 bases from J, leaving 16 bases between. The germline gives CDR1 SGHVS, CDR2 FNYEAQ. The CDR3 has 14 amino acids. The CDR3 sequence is CASSHKGGVAEAFF. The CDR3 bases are TGTGCCAGCAGCCACAAGGGGGGGGTGGCTGAAGCTTTCTTT.

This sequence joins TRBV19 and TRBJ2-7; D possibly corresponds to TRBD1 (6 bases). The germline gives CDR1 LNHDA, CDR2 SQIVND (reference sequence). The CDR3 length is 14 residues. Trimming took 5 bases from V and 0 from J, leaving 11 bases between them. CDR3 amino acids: CASSPGTTSYEQYF. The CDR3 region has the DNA TGTGCCAGTAGTCCCGGGACAACCTCCTACGAGCAGTACTTC. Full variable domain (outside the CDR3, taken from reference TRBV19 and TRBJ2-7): DGGITQSPKYLFRKEGQNVTLSCEQNLNHDAMYWYRQDPGQGLRLIYYSQIVNDFQKGDIAEGYSVSREKKESFPLTVTSAQKNPTAFYLCASSPGTTSYEQYFGPGTRLTVT.

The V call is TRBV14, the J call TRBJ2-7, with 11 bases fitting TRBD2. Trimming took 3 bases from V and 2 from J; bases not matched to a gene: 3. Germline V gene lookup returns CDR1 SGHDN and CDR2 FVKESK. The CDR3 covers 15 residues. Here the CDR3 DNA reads TGTGCCAGCAGCCATACTAGCGGGGGAGCCTACGAGCAGTACTTC. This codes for CASSHTSGGAYEQYF.

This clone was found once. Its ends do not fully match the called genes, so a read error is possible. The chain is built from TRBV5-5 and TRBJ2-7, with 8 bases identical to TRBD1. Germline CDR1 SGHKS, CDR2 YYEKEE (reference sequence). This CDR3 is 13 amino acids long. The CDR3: CATSLRQGNEQYF. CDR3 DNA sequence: TGTGCCACCAGCTTAAGACAGGGGAACGAGCAGTACTTC.

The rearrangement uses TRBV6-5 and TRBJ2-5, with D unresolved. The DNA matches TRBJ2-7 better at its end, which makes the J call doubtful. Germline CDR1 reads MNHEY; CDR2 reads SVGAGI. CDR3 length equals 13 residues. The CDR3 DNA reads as TGTGCCAGCAGTGAACTGGGGATCTACGAGCAGTACTTC. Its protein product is CASSELGIYEQYF.

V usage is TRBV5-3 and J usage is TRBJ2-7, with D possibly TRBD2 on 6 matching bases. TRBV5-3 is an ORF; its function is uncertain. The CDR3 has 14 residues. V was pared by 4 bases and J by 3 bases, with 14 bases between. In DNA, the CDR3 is TGTGCCAGAAGCGGGAGGCAGGGAGACTACGAGCAGTACTTC. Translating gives CARSGRQGDYEQYF.

The DNA of the CDR3 is TGCAGCGTTGAAGTCCTAGCGGGTCCTTTCACAGATACGCAGTATTTT. Translation gives CSVEVLAGPFTDTQYF. The chain carries TRBV29-1 and TRBJ2-3, with TRBD2 identical over 8 bases. Germline V lookup: CDR1 SQVTM, CDR2 ANQGSEA. CDR3 length: 16 amino acids. J gave up 2 bases and V 1 base, and 8 bases lay outside the gene matches.

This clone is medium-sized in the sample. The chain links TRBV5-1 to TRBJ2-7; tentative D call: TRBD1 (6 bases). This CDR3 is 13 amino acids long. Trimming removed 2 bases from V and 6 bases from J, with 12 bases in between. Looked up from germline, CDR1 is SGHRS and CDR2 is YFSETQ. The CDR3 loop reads CASSFRGTSEQYF. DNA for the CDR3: TGCGCCAGCAGCTTCAGGGGTACAAGCGAGCAGTACTTC. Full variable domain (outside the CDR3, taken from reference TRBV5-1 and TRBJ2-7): KAGVTQTPRYLIKTRGQQVTLSCSPISGHRSVSWYQQTPGQGLQFLFEYFSETQRNKGNFPGRFSGRQFSNSRSEMNVSTLELGDSALYLCASSFRGTSEQYFGPGTRLTVT.

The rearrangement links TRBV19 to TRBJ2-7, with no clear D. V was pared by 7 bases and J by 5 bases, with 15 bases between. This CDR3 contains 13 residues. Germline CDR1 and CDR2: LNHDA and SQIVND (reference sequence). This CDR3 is CASKGGLLDEQYF. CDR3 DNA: TGTGCCAGTAAGGGTGGTCTCCTCGACGAGCAGTACTTC.

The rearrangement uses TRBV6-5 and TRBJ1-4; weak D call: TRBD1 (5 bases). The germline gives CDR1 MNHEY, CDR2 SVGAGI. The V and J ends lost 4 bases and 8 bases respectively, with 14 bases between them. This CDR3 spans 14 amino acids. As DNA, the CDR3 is TGTGCCAGCAGTTTGTCGGGGGAGGACGAAAAACTGTTTTTT. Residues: CASSLSGEDEKLFF.

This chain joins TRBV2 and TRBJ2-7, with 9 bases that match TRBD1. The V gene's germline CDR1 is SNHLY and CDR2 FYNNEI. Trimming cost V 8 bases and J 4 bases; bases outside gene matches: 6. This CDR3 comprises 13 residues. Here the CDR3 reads CASLGTGFYEQYF. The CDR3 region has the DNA TGTGCCAGCTTGGGGACAGGGTTTTACGAGCAGTACTTC.

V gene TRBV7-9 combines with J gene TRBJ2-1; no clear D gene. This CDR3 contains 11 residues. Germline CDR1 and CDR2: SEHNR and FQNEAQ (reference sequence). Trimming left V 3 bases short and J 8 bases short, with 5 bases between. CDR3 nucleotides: TGTGCCAGCAGCTTTATGGATGAGCAGTTCTTC. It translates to CASSFMDEQFF.

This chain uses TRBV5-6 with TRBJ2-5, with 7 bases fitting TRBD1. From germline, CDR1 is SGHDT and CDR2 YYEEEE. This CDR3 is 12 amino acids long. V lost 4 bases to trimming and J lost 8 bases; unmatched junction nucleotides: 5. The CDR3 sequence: CASSRTGKTQYF. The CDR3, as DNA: TGTGCCAGCAGCCGGACAGGCAAAACCCAGTACTTC.

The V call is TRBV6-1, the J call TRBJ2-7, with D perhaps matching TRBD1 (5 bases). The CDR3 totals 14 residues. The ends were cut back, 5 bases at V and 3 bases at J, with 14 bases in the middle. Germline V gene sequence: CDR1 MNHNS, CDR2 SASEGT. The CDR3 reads CASSTGSIIYEQYF. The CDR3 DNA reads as TGTGCCAGCAGTACAGGATCTATAATCTACGAGCAGTACTTC.

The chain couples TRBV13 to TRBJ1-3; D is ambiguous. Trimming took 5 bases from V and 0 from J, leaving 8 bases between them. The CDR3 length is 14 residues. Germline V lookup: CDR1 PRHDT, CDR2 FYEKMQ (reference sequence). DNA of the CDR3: TGTGCCAGCAGCCTCGAGGCCTCTGGAAACACCATATATTTT. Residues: CASSLEASGNTIYF.

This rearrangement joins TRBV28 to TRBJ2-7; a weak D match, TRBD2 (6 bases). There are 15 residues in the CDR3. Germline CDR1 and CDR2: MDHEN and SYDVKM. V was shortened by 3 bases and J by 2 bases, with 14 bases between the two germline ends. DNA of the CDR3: TGTGCCAGCAGTTTCCGGGGGACTCTGACCTACGAGCAGTACTTC. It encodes CASSFRGTLTYEQYF. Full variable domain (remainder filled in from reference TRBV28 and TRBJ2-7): DVKVTQSSRYLVKRTGEKVFLECVQDMDHENMFWYRQDPGLGLRLIYFSYDVKMKEKGDIPEGYSVSREKKERFSLILESASTNQTSMYLCASSFRGTLTYEQYFGPGTRLTVT.

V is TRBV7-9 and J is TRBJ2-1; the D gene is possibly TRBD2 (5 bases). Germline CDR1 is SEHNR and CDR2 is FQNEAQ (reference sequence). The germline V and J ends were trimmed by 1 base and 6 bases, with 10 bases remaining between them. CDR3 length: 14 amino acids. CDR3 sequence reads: CASSLVGEGNEQFF. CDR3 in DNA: TGTGCCAGCAGCTTAGTCGGGGAAGGCAATGAGCAGTTCTTC.

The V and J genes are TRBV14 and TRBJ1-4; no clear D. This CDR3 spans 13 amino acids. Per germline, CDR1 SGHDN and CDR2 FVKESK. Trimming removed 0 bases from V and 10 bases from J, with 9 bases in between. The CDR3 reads CASSQEGKGKLFF. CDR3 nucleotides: TGTGCCAGCAGCCAAGAGGGAAAGGGAAAACTGTTTTTT.

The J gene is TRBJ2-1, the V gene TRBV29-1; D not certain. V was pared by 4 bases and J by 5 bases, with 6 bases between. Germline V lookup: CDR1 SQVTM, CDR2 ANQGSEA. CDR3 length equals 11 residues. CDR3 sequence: CSVVIHNEQFF. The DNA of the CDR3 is TGCAGCGTTGTGATCCACAATGAGCAGTTCTTC.